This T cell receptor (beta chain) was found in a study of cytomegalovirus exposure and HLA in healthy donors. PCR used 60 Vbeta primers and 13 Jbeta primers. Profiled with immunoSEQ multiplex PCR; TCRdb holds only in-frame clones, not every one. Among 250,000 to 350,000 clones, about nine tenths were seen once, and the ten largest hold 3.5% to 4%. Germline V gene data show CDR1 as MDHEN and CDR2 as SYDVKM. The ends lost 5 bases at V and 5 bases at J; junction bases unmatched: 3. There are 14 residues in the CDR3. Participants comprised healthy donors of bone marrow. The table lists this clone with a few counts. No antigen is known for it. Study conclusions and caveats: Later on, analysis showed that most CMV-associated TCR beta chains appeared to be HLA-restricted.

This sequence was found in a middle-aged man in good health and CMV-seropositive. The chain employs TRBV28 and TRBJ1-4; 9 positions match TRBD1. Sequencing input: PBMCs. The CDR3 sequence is CASSVQGANEKLFF. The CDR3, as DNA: TGTGCCAGCAGTGTACAGGGGGCGAATGAAAAACTGTTTTTT.